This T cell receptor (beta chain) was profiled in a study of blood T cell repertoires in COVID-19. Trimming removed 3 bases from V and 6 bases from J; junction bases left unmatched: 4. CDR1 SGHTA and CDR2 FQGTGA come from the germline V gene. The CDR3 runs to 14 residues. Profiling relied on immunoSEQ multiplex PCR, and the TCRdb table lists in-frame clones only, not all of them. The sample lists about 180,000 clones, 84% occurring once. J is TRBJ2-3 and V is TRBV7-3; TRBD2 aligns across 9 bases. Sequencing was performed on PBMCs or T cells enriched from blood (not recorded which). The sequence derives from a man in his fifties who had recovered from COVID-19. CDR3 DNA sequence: TGTGCCAGCAGCTTGGGACTAGCCTTCGATACGCAGTATTTT. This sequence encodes CASSLGLAFDTQYF.